The 17 T cell receptor beta chains in this list originate from one sample, sequenced in a study of shared clonotypes between healthy human individuals. Sequencing used immunoSEQ multiplex PCR; TCRdb keeps in-frame clones, though not all of them. Of a few million clones listed, nearly 97% are singletons. The sequenced sample was naive CD4+ T cells sorted from blood. Regarding subset: CD45RA+ positively selected. Receptors were obtained from a man aged 18 to 29 in good health.

The chain couples TRBV5-4 to TRBJ1-1, with D perhaps matching TRBD1 (5 bases). Germline V gene data show CDR1 as SGHNT and CDR2 as YYREEE (reference sequence). V was clipped by 0 bases and J by 7 bases, with 16 bases between them. This CDR3 has 15 residues. CDR3 in DNA: TGTGCCAGCAGCTTGGCCGGAAGGGACCGCCGTGAAGCTTTCTTT. Its translation: CASSLAGRDRREAFF.

About this clone: This sample also contains other DNA sequences that code for the same CDR3. The chain combines TRBV5-1 with TRBJ2-5, with a weak D call TRBD2 (7 bases). CDR3 length: 14 residues. The V and J ends lost 0 bases and 5 bases respectively, with 11 bases between them. CDR1 is SGHRS, CDR2 YFSETQ, per germline. The CDR3 spells CASSLAGGRETQYF. The CDR3 nucleotides read TGCGCCAGCAGCTTGGCGGGGGGCCGTGAGACCCAGTACTTC.

This sequence joins TRBV27 and TRBJ1-2; TRBD1 matches at 7 bases. The CDR3 loop spans 13 amino acids. The germline CDR1 and CDR2 sequences are MNHEY and SMNVEV (reference sequence). The V gene end was trimmed by 5 bases and the J gene end by 8 bases; junction bases not matched to a gene: 8. The CDR3 here is CASSTTGTAGYTF. The CDR3 DNA follows: TGTGCCAGCAGTACCACCGGGACAGCGGGCTACACCTTC.

The chain carries TRBV28 and TRBJ1-6; no clear D gene. The ends were cut back, 6 bases at V and 5 bases at J, with 2 bases in the middle. CDR1 and CDR2 (germline): MDHEN, SYDVKM. This CDR3 contains 11 residues. This CDR3 reads CASRDNSPLHF. CDR3 coding DNA: TGTGCCAGCAGAGATAATTCACCCCTCCACTTT.

J is TRBJ1-1 and V is TRBV11-3, with a weak D call TRBD1 (6 bases). The CDR3 consists of 13 residues. CDR1 is SGHNT, CDR2 YENEEA, per germline. V was trimmed by 4 bases and J by 2 bases, leaving 8 bases between them. CDR3 in amino acids: CASSSDSNTEAFF. The CDR3 DNA follows: TGTGCCAGCAGCTCGGACAGCAACACTGAAGCTTTCTTT.

In its sample, this clone was seen once. The chain combines TRBV7-2 with TRBJ2-7, with D perhaps being TRBD1 or TRBD2 (5 bases each). Germline CDR1 and CDR2: SGHTA and FQGNSA. CDR3 length: 13 amino acids. Trimming removed 6 bases from V and 3 bases from J, with 12 bases in between. The CDR3 DNA follows: TGTGCCAGCAGAACTGGGGGTGGCTACGAGCAGTACTTC. This codes for CASRTGGGYEQYF. Using reference TRBV7-2 and TRBJ2-7 for the parts outside the CDR3, the full variable domain is GAGVSQSPSNKVTEKGKDVELRCDPISGHTALYWYRQSLGQGLEFLIYFQGNSAPDKSGLPSDRFSAERTGGSVSTLTIQRTQQEDSAVYLCASRTGGGYEQYFGPGTRLTVT.

For this clone: Other nucleotide sequences in the sample specify the same CDR3. The CDR3: CASSVDRGGTGELFF. As DNA, the CDR3 is TGTGCCAGCAGCGTCGACAGGGGTGGCACCGGGGAGCTGTTTTTT. The chain has TRBV9 and TRBJ2-2; TRBD1 agrees at 8 bases. The germline CDR1 and CDR2 sequences are SGDLS and YYNGEE. This CDR3 comprises 15 residues. V lost 2 bases to trimming and J lost 4 bases; unmatched junction nucleotides: 4.

The rearrangement joins TRBV5-4 to TRBJ1-2; D remains ambiguous. The CDR3 consists of 14 residues. Germline CDR1 is SGHNT and CDR2 is YYREEE (reference sequence). V lost 0 bases, J lost 5 bases, and 11 bases lay in between. CDR3 sequence: CASSLGVEVYGYTF. The CDR3 coding sequence is TGTGCCAGCAGCTTGGGTGTCGAGGTTTATGGCTACACCTTC.

V gene TRBV5-1 combines with J gene TRBJ1-2, with D possibly TRBD1 on 6 matching bases. CDR3 length: 13 amino acids. Germline loops: CDR1 SGHRS, CDR2 YFSETQ. The germline V and J ends were trimmed by 4 bases and 4 bases, with 11 bases remaining between them. The CDR3 bases are TGCGCCAGCAGCGACGGACAGCGCTATGGCTACACCTTC. This codes for CASSDGQRYGYTF.

The CDR3 bases are TGTGCCAGCAGTTACCTTACAGGGGACACTGAAGCTTTCTTT. This translates into CASSYLTGDTEAFF. The chain recombines TRBV6-5 with TRBJ1-1; 7 bases fit TRBD1. The CDR3 runs 14 residues. From germline, CDR1 is MNHEY and CDR2 SVGAGI. V lost 2 bases to trimming and J lost 3 bases; unmatched junction nucleotides: 3.

The V gene is TRBV6-5, the J gene TRBJ1-1; D is undetermined. Germline V gene data show CDR1 as MNHEY and CDR2 as SVGAGI. The V gene lost 8 bases and the J gene lost 1 base, with 5 bases spanning the gap. The CDR3 loop spans 11 amino acids. Here the CDR3 DNA reads TGTGCCAGCTTGAGGAACACTGAAGCTTTCTTT. It specifies CASLRNTEAFF.

This clone has just a few counts. The sample carries other DNA sequences with the same CDR3. This chain joins TRBV2 and TRBJ1-5; D uncertain. The CDR3 length is 13 residues. Between the trimmed V and J ends, which lost 4 bases and 1 base, there was a span of 5 bases. Per germline, CDR1 SNHLY and CDR2 FYNNEI. In nucleotides, the CDR3 is TGTGCCAGCAGTGTGGGGAGCAATCAGCCCCAGCATTTT. Translating gives CASSVGSNQPQHF.

This clone appeared once. The rearrangement joins TRBV10-3 to TRBJ1-3; D uncertain. CDR3 length: 15 residues. V was shortened by 3 bases and J by 0 bases, with 9 bases between the two germline ends. Per germline, CDR1 ENHRY and CDR2 SYGVKD. The DNA for the CDR3 is TGTGCCATCAGTGATCGGGAACCCTCTGGAAACACCATATATTTT. Protein: CAISDREPSGNTIYF.

The chain uses TRBV5-1 and TRBJ2-1; D perhaps matches TRBD1 (6 bases). This CDR3 is built from 15 residues. Deletions cut 4 bases from V and 5 bases from J, with 16 bases between. Germline CDR1 and CDR2: SGHRS and YFSETQ. CDR3 in DNA: TGCGCCAGCAGCGAATATGGACAGACCAACAATGAGCAGTTCTTC. The encoded protein is CASSEYGQTNNEQFF. Looking up the rest from reference TRBV5-1 and TRBJ2-1 gives the full variable domain: KAGVTQTPRYLIKTRGQQVTLSCSPISGHRSVSWYQQTPGQGLQFLFEYFSETQRNKGNFPGRFSGRQFSNSRSEMNVSTLELGDSALYLCASSEYGQTNNEQFFGPGTRLTVL.

The V and J genes are TRBV6-6 and TRBJ2-7; no reliable D call. Germline V gene data show CDR1 as MNHNY and CDR2 as SVGAGI (reference sequence). V lost 6 bases to trimming and J lost 4 bases, with 13 bases between them. The CDR3 has 13 amino acids. The CDR3 reads CASSHPAPYEQYF. As DNA, the CDR3 is TGTGCCAGCAGCCATCCGGCGCCATACGAGCAGTACTTC.

The rearrangement uses TRBV28 and TRBJ1-1, with D possibly TRBD1 on 5 matching bases. Trimming stripped 8 bases from V and 5 bases from J, with 12 bases between. CDR3 length: 12 amino acids. Per germline, CDR1 MDHEN and CDR2 SYDVKM. Here the CDR3 reads CASGAAVTEAFF. CDR3 coding DNA: TGTGCCAGCGGGGCAGCGGTGACTGAAGCTTTCTTT.

This chain links TRBV11-1 with TRBJ2-3, with D perhaps TRBD1 (5 bases). The germline CDR1 and CDR2 sequences are SGHAT and FQDESV (reference sequence). V lost 5 bases, J lost 4 bases, and 10 bases lay in between. This CDR3 is 13 amino acids long. This CDR3 is CASSPRQSDTQYF. As DNA, the CDR3 is TGTGCCAGCAGCCCCCGACAGTCAGATACGCAGTATTTT.